Each of the 23 T cell receptor beta chains below was sequenced from the same sample in a study of blood T cell repertoires in COVID-19. Sequencing used immunoSEQ multiplex PCR; TCRdb keeps in-frame clones, though not all of them. The table includes roughly 130,000 clones, less than 85% detected once. Material: peripheral blood. The source is a woman aged 55-69 years with acute or convalescent COVID-19.

The chain is built from TRBV5-1 and TRBJ1-2; 8 bases line up with TRBD1. Germline values: CDR1 SGHRS, CDR2 YFSETQ. V dropped 2 bases and J dropped 2; count of bases not matched to a gene: 5. The CDR3 consists of 15 residues. The CDR3 bases are TGCGCCAGCAGCTTAGGACAGGGATCCAACTATGGCTACACCTTC. Encoded protein: CASSLGQGSNYGYTF.

The V call is TRBV20-1, the J call TRBJ2-5, with D tentatively TRBD2 (5 bases). The V gene lost 8 bases and the J gene lost 4 bases, with 11 bases spanning the gap. CDR3 length: 11 residues. Germline V gene lookup returns CDR1 DFQATT and CDR2 SNEGSKA (reference sequence). DNA for the CDR3: TGCAGTTTCCCCCGGGGAGAGACCCAGTACTTC. Translation: CSFPRGETQYF.

This clone was recorded a few times. This sequence joins TRBV5-1 and TRBJ1-1, with TRBD1 identical over 10 bases. CDR1 SGHRS and CDR2 YFSETQ come from the germline V gene. The CDR3 is made up of 15 amino acids. The trim removed 1 base at V and 4 bases at J, leaving 4 bases unmatched. The CDR3 DNA is TGCGCCAGCAGCTTGCGGACAGGGGGAATCACTGAAGCTTTCTTT. Translated: CASSLRTGGITEAFF.

This clone was detected only once. The rearrangement uses TRBV9 and TRBJ2-5; D is unresolved. V gave up 0 bases and J gave up 2 bases, with 11 bases separating them. Germline V lookup: CDR1 SGDLS, CDR2 YYNGEE. This CDR3 comprises 15 residues. CDR3 loop: CASSVGRQKQETQYF. The CDR3 DNA is TGTGCCAGCAGCGTAGGGCGGCAAAAGCAAGAGACCCAGTACTTC.

This clone was seen ten or more times. The chain links TRBV5-4 to TRBJ1-2; 7 bases are shared with TRBD1. This CDR3 has 15 residues. Looked up from germline, CDR1 is SGHNT and CDR2 is YYREEE (reference sequence). V trimming: 1 base; J trimming: 8 bases; junction bases outside the gene matches: 11. CDR3 DNA: TGTGCCAGCAGCTTGAATAGACAGGGATATATCGGCTACACCTTC. This encodes CASSLNRQGYIGYTF.

This chain connects TRBV19 to TRBJ2-1; a weak D match, TRBD1 (6 bases). CDR1 is LNHDA and CDR2 is SQIVND in the germline V gene (reference sequence). V lost 7 bases to trimming and J lost 6 bases, with 16 bases between them. There are 14 residues in the CDR3. This CDR3 is CASTPGTNFNEQFF. The CDR3, as DNA: TGTGCCAGTACTCCCGGGACAAATTTCAATGAGCAGTTCTTC.

The chain carries TRBV6-5 and TRBJ2-1; D not certain. Trimming left V 7 bases short and J 4 bases short, with 8 bases between. The CDR3 runs 12 residues. Germline V CDR1 and CDR2: MNHEY, SVGAGI. DNA for the CDR3: TGTGCCAGCACCAGATCGTACAATGAGCAGTTCTTC. Translating it yields CASTRSYNEQFF.

This rearrangement joins TRBV19 to TRBJ2-1; 8 positions agree with TRBD1. V shed 3 bases and J 6 bases; nucleotides not matched to a gene: 13. The CDR3 contains 17 residues. Per the germline V gene, CDR1 is LNHDA and CDR2 is SQIVND (reference sequence). Here the CDR3 DNA reads TGTGCCAGTAGTATCGCGTATAGGACAGGGTTGATCAATGAGCAGTTCTTC. It specifies CASSIAYRTGLINEQFF.

The chain has TRBV19 and TRBJ1-1; D perhaps matches TRBD1 (5 bases). This CDR3 spans 15 amino acids. V dropped 6 bases and J dropped 0 bases, with 14 bases sitting between them. Germline V lookup: CDR1 LNHDA, CDR2 SQIVND (reference sequence). The DNA for the CDR3 is TGTGCCAGTAGCTCAACAGGTGTCATGAACACTGAAGCTTTCTTT. Its protein product is CASSSTGVMNTEAFF.

This chain connects TRBV24-1 to TRBJ1-2, with TRBD1 matching over 8 bases. The trim removed 2 bases at V and 11 bases at J, leaving 6 bases unmatched. Germline V CDR1 and CDR2: KGHDR, SFDVKD. The CDR3 consists of 13 residues. The CDR3 DNA reads as TGTGCCACCAGTGATTCAACAGGGGGAAGGTACACCTTC. Translating it yields CATSDSTGGRYTF.

The chain combines TRBV3-1 (or the pseudogene TRBV3-2) with TRBJ1-2; D remains unclear. Germline V lookup: CDR1 LGHDT, CDR2 YNNKEL (reference sequence). V was trimmed by 1 base and J by 5 bases, leaving 11 bases between them. This CDR3 is built from 14 residues. The CDR3 loop is CASSQVRGIYGYTF. CDR3 DNA: TGTGCCAGCAGCCAAGTTCGGGGAATTTATGGCTACACCTTC.

The CDR3 protein is CATTNGQGRTGETQYF. CDR3 DNA: TGTGCCACCACTAACGGACAGGGACGAACGGGAGAGACCCAGTACTTC. V usage is TRBV5-5 and J usage is TRBJ2-5; 8 nucleotides line up with TRBD1. The germline CDR1 and CDR2 sequences are SGHKS and YYEKEE (reference sequence). Unmatched junction bases numbered 17, after V lost 9 bases and J lost 4 bases. The CDR3 is 16 residues long.

The chain couples TRBV5-1 to TRBJ2-1; possible D gene TRBD2, 5 bases. The CDR3 is 15 amino acids. With 5 bases removed from V and 3 bases from J, the gap between germline ends came to 15 bases. Germline loops: CDR1 SGHRS, CDR2 YFSETQ. CDR3 protein: CASRSVGSYYNEQFF. In DNA form, the CDR3 reads TGCGCCAGCAGGAGCGTAGGGAGCTACTACAATGAGCAGTTCTTC.

This chain connects TRBV7-8 to TRBJ2-7; TRBD2 matches at 11 bases. CDR1 is SGHVS, CDR2 FQNEAQ, per germline. The CDR3 covers 16 residues. Trimming removed 5 bases from V and 4 bases from J; junction bases left unmatched: 10. CDR3 loop: CASSGRSGGENYEQYF. Here the CDR3 DNA reads TGTGCCAGCAGCGGTCGTAGCGGGGGGGAAAATTACGAGCAGTACTTC.

CDR3 amino acids: CASGLMGGYTF. The CDR3 DNA follows: TGTGCTAGTGGTTTGATGGGCGGCTACACCTTC. The chain carries TRBV12-5 and TRBJ1-2; D is unresolved. Germline lookup yields CDR1 LGHNT and CDR2 FRNRAP. The CDR3 sequence is 11 residues long. V shed 2 bases and J shed 8 bases, with 6 bases lying between them.

In this sample, this clone turned up once. This chain links TRBV7-3 with TRBJ1-1; no clear D gene. V was shortened by 2 bases and J by 1 base, with 11 bases between the two germline ends. The CDR3 consists of 15 residues. Germline assignment: CDR1 SGHTA and CDR2 FQGTGA. CDR3 protein: CASSLGPPRNTEAFF. The CDR3 nucleotides are TGTGCCAGCAGCTTAGGGCCTCCCCGGAACACTGAAGCTTTCTTT.

V usage is TRBV2 and J usage is TRBJ1-1, with D possibly being TRBD1 (6 bases). Trimming stripped 8 bases from V and 5 bases from J, with 18 bases between. CDR3 length: 14 amino acids. Per germline, CDR1 SNHLY and CDR2 FYNNEI. The CDR3 nucleotides are TGTGCCAGCCTCGGCCAGGGGCCAATAACTGAAGCTTTCTTT. Protein product: CASLGQGPITEAFF. Using reference TRBV2 and TRBJ1-1 for the parts outside the CDR3, the full variable domain is EPEVTQTPSHQVTQMGQEVILRCVPISNHLYFYWYRQILGQKVEFLVSFYNNEISEKSEIFDDQFSVERPDGSNFTLKIRSTKLEDSAMYFCASLGQGPITEAFFGQGTRLTVV.

This sequence joins TRBV29-1 and TRBJ2-1; D is possibly TRBD2 (6 bases). Per the germline V gene, CDR1 is SQVTM and CDR2 is ANQGSEA. Trimming stripped 3 bases from V and 6 bases from J, with 9 bases between. This CDR3 spans 12 amino acids. The CDR3, as DNA: TGCAGCGTTGAGTACGGGAGCAATGAGCAGTTCTTC. Protein sequence: CSVEYGSNEQFF.

The chain links TRBV9 to TRBJ1-6, with D perhaps matching TRBD1 (5 bases). Germline V gene sequence: CDR1 SGDLS, CDR2 YYNGEE. V was cut by 0 bases and J by 7 bases, with 8 bases left in between. CDR3 length: 14 residues. The CDR3 sequence is CASSVDGGNSPLHF. The CDR3 DNA follows: TGTGCCAGCAGCGTAGATGGGGGGAATTCACCCCTCCACTTT.

This clone appeared once. CDR3: CASSPRQASSSYNEQFF. As DNA, the CDR3 is TGTGCCAGCAGCCCTCGACAAGCCTCCAGCTCCTACAATGAGCAGTTCTTC. V is TRBV7-6 and J is TRBJ2-1; D unresolved. There are 17 residues in the CDR3. Germline-derived CDR1 and CDR2 are SGHVS and FNYEAQ. V shed 5 bases and J shed 0 bases, with 17 bases lying between them.

Written as DNA, the CDR3 is TGTGCCAGCAGCCAGATTCGGAGCTATGGCTACACCTTC. Amino acid sequence: CASSQIRSYGYTF. The chain has TRBV3-1 (or the pseudogene TRBV3-2) and TRBJ1-2; the D is unclear. Germline loops: CDR1 LGHDT, CDR2 YNNKEL (reference sequence). V was clipped by 3 bases and J by 4 bases, with 9 bases between them. CDR3 size: 13 residues.

The rearrangement links TRBV5-1 to TRBJ1-1, with D unresolved. CDR1 is SGHRS, CDR2 YFSETQ, per germline. The CDR3 extends over 14 amino acids. V was clipped by 3 bases and J by 0 bases, with 9 bases between them. CDR3 amino acids: CASSYGGMNTEAFF. Written as DNA, the CDR3 is TGCGCCAGCAGCTATGGTGGCATGAACACTGAAGCTTTCTTT.

The V and J genes are TRBV4-1 and TRBJ1-4; 7 bases align to TRBD1. The germline V gene encodes CDR1 MGHRA and CDR2 YSYEKL. J was trimmed by 5 bases and V by 4 bases; bases with no gene match: 7. This CDR3 contains 15 residues. CDR3 protein: CASSLSGTENEKLFF. The CDR3 DNA reads as TGCGCCAGCAGCCTTTCCGGGACAGAGAATGAAAAACTGTTTTTT.